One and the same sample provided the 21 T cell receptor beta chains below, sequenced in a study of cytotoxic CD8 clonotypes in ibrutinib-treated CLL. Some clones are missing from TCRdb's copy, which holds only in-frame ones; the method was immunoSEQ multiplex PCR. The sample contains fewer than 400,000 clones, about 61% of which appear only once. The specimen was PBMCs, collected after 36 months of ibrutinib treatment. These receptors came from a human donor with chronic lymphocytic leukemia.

The CDR3 DNA reads as TGTGCCAGCAGCGTAGACGAGGTTTTGAACACTGAAGCTTTCTTT. This sequence encodes CASSVDEVLNTEAFF. V usage is TRBV9 and J usage is TRBJ1-1; no reliable D call. V lost 0 bases, J lost 0 bases, and 9 bases lay in between. This CDR3 is built from 15 residues. Germline V gene sequence: CDR1 SGDLS, CDR2 YYNGEE.

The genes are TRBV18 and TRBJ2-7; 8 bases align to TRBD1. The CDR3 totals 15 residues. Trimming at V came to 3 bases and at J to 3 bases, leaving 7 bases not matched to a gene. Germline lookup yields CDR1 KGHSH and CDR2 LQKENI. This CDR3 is CASSPRDRYVYEQYF. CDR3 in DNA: TGTGCCAGCTCACCCCGGGACAGGTATGTCTACGAGCAGTACTTC.

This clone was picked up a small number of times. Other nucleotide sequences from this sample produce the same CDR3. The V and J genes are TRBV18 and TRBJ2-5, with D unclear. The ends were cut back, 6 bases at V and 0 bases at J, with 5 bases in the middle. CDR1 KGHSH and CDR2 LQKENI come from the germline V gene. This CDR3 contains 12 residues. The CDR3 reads CASSQYQETQYF. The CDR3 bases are TGTGCCAGCTCCCAGTACCAAGAGACCCAGTACTTC.

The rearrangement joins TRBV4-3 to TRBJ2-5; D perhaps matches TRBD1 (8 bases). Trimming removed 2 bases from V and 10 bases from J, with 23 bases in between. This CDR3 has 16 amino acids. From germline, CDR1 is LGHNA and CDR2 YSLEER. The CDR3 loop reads CASSQHQQGGKGSQYF. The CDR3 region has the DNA TGCGCCAGCAGCCAACACCAACAGGGGGGGAAAGGGAGCCAGTACTTC.

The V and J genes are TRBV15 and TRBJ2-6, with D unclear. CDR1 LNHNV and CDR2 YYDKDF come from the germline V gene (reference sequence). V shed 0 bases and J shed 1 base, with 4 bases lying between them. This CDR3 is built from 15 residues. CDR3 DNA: TGTGCCACCAGCAGAGATAGGTCTGGGGCCAACGTCCTGACTTTC. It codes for CATSRDRSGANVLTF.

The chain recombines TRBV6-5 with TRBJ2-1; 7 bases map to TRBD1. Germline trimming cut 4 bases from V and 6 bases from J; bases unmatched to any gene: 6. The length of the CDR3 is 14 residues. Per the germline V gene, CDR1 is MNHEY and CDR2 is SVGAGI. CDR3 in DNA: TGTGCCAGCAGTTTCAAAGGGACAGCCAATGAGCAGTTCTTC. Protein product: CASSFKGTANEQFF.

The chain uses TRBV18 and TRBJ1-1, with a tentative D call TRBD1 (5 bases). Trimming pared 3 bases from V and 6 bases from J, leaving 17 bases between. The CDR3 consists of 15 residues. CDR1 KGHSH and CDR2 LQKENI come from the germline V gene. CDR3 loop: CASSPRPGGAAEAFF. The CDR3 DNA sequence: TGTGCCAGCTCACCCCGACCGGGAGGGGCTGCTGAAGCTTTCTTT. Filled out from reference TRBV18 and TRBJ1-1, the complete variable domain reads NAGVMQNPRHLVRRRGQEARLRCSPMKGHSHVYWYRQLPEEGLKFMVYLQKENIIDESGMPKERFSAEFPKEGPSILRIQQVVRGDSAAYFCASSPRPGGAAEAFFGQGTRLTVV.

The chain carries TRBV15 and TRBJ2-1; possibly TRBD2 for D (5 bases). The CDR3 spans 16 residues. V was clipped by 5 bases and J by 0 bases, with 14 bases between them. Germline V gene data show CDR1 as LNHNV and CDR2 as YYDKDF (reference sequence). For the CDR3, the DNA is TGTGCCACCAGCGATCCTAGCTTTACCTCCTACAATGAGCAGTTCTTC. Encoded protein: CATSDPSFTSYNEQFF.

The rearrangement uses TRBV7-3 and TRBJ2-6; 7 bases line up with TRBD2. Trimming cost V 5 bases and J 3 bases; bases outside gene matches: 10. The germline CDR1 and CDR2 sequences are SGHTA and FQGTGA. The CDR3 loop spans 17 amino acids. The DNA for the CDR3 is TGTGCCAGCAGCGTAGGGCGGGGGACTGGTGGGGCCAACGTCCTGACTTTC. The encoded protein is CASSVGRGTGGANVLTF.

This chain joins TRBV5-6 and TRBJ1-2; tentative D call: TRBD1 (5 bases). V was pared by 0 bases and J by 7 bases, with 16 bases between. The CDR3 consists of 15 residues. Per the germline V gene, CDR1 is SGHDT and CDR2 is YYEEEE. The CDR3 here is CASSLAFRDLGGYTF. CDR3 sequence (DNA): TGTGCCAGCAGCTTGGCCTTCAGGGATTTGGGTGGCTACACCTTC.

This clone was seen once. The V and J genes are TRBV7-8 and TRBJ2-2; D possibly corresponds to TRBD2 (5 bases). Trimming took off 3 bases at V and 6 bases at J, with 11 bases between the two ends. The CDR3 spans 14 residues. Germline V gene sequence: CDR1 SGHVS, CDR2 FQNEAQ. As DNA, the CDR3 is TGTGCCAGCAGCTTGGGAGTCACGGCCGGGGAGCTGTTTTTT. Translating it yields CASSLGVTAGELFF.

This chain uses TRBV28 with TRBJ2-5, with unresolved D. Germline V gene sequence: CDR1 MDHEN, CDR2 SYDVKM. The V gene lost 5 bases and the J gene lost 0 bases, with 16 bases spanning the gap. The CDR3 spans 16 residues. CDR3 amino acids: CASSTTSTANQETQYF. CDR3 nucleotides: TGTGCCAGCAGTACCACATCTACGGCCAACCAAGAGACCCAGTACTTC.

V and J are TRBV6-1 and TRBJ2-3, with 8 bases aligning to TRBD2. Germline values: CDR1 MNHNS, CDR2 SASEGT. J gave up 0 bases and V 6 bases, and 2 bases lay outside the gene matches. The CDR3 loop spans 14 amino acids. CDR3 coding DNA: TGTGCCAGCAGAGCGGGGGATAGCACAGATACGCAGTATTTT. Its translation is CASRAGDSTDTQYF.

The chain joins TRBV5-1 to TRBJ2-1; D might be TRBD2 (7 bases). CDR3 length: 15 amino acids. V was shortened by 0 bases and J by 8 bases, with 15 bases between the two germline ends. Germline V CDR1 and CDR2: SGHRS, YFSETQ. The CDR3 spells CASSLVAGALHEQFF. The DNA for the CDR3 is TGCGCCAGCAGCTTGGTTGCGGGGGCTCTTCATGAGCAGTTCTTC.

The CDR3 region is CASSLNLRQGQETQYF. In nucleotides, the CDR3 is TGTGCCAGCAGCTTGAACTTGCGACAGGGGCAAGAGACCCAGTACTTC. The rearrangement uses TRBV5-6 and TRBJ2-5, with 8 bases that match TRBD1. The V gene's germline CDR1 is SGHDT and CDR2 YYEEEE. V was pared by 1 base and J by 2 bases, with 7 bases of the junction left unmatched. This CDR3 has 16 amino acids.

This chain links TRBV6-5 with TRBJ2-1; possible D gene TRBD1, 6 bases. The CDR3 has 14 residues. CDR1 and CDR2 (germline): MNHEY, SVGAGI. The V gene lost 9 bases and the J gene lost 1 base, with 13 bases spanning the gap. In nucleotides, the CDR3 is TGTGCCAGTCGACAGGCCCTATCCTACAATGAGCAGTTCTTC. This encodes CASRQALSYNEQFF.

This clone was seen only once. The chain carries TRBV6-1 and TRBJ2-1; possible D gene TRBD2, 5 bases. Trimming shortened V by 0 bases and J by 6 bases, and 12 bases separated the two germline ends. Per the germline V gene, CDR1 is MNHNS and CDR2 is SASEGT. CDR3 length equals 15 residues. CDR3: CASSEAEASGNEQFF. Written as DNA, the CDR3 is TGTGCCAGCAGTGAAGCGGAGGCAAGCGGCAATGAGCAGTTCTTC.

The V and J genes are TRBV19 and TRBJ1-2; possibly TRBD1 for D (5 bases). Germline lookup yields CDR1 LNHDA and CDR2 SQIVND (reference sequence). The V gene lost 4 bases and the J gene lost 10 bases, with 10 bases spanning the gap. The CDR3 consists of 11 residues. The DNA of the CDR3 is TGTGCCAGTAGTACGGACATAGCCTACACCTTC. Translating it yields CASSTDIAYTF.

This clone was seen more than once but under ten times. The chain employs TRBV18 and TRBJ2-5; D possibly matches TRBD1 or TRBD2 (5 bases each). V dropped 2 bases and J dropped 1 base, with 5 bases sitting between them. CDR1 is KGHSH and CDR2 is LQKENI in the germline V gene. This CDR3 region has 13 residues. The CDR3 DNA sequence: TGTGCCAGCTCACCAGGGGGCCAAGAGACCCAGTACTTC. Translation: CASSPGGQETQYF.

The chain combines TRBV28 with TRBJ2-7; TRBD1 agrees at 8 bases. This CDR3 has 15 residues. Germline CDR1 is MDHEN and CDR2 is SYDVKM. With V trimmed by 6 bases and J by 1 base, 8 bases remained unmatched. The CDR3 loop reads CASRSQGAVSYEQYF. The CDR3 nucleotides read TGTGCCAGCAGGTCGCAGGGGGCTGTATCCTACGAGCAGTACTTC.

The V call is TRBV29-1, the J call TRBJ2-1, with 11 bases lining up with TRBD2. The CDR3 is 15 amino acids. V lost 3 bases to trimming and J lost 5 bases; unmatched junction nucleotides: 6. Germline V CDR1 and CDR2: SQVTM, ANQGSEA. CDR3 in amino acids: CSVDKTSGADNEQFF. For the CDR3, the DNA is TGCAGCGTTGACAAGACTAGCGGGGCGGACAATGAGCAGTTCTTC.